This T cell receptor beta chain appears in the sequencing data of a study of blood T cell repertoires in COVID-19. The method was immunoSEQ multiplex PCR; TCRdb's version includes in-frame clones alone and lacks a portion of them. The sample consists of about 220,000 clones, approximately 80% of them appearing once. The CDR3 length is 16 residues. Per germline, CDR1 LNHDA and CDR2 SQIVND (reference sequence). V was clipped by 5 bases and J by 9 bases; unmatched bases: 13. The sequenced sample consisted of peripheral blood. The TCR comes from a human donor in a cohort sampled during active COVID-19. The rearrangement links TRBV19 to TRBJ1-5; TRBD1 matches at 10 bases. The CDR3: CASSSGQGVHVRPQHF. CDR3 bases: TGTGCCAGTAGTTCCGGACAGGGGGTGCACGTGCGGCCCCAGCATTTT.